The T cell receptor (beta chain) described here comes from a study of lymphopenia after photon versus proton radiotherapy. Findings of the study overall: Photon-treated patients lost naive T cells and TCR diversity; proton-treated stayed stable.

Using immunoSEQ multiplex PCR, the repertoire was profiled, and TCRdb retains in-frame clones only, with some absent. The table lists tens of thousands of clones, roughly 90% of them singletons. From germline, CDR1 is SEHNR and CDR2 FQNEAQ (reference sequence). This CDR3 has 17 amino acids. Trimming cost V 4 bases and J 0 bases, with 18 bases left between them. Concerning this clone: Its specificity is not known.

The J gene is TRBJ2-5, the V gene TRBV7-9; D remains unclear. The receptor was derived from a man older than 75 with esophageal cancer. Sequenced material: peripheral blood, taken from a patient treated with proton-based radiotherapy. CDR3 residues: CASSSSMGWANQETQYF. In nucleotides, the CDR3 is TGTGCCAGCAGCTCCAGTATGGGGTGGGCCAACCAAGAGACCCAGTACTTC.